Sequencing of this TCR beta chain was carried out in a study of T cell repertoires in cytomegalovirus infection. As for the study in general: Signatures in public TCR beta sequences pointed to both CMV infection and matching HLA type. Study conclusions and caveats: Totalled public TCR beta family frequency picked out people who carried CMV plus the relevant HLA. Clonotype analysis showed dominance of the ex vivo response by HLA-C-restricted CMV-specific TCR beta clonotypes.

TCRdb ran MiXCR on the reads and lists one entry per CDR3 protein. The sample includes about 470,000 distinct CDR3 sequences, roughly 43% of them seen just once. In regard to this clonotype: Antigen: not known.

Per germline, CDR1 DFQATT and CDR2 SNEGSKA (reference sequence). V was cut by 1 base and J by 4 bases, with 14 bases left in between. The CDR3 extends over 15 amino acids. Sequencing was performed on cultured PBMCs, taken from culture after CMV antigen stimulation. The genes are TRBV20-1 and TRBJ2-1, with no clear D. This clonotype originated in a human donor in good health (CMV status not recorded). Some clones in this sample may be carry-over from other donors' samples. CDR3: CSARALGYGYNEQFF. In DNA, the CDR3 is TGCAGTGCTAGAGCTTTGGGCTATGGGTACAATGAGCAGTTCTTC.